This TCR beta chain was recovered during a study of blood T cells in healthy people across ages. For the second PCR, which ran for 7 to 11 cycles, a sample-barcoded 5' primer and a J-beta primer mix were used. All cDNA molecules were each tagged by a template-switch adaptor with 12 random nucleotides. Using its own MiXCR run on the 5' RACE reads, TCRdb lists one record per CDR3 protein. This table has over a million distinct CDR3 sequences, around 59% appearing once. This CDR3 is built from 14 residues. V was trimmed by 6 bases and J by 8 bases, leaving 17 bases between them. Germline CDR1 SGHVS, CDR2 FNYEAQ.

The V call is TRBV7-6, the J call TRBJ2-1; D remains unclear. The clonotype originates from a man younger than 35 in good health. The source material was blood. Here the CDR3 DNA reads TGTGCCAGCAGGCCCCGAAGAGCTGTCGATGAGCAGTTCTTC. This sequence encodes CASRPRRAVDEQFF.